What follows are 21 T cell receptor beta chains derived from one specimen sequenced in a study of blood T cell repertoires in COVID-19. TCRdb's copy holds only in-frame clones and misses some; the assay was immunoSEQ multiplex PCR. The repertoire holds approximately 110,000 clones, with approximately 85% as singletons. The sample comprised peripheral blood. The receptors were sampled from a woman at least 80 years old with COVID-19, enrolled during active disease.

This clone has just a few counts. This chain uses TRBV28 with TRBJ1-3, with a tentative D call TRBD1 (6 bases). The germline CDR1 and CDR2 sequences are MDHEN and SYDVKM. This CDR3 is 14 amino acids long. Trimming removed 5 bases from V and 3 bases from J, with 11 bases in between. CDR3 in DNA: TGTGCCAGCAGTCGGACAGATTATGGAAACACCATATATTTT. This codes for CASSRTDYGNTIYF.

The gene calls are TRBV7-2 and TRBJ2-7; D is unclear. Germline loops: CDR1 SGHTA, CDR2 FQGNSA. The V gene lost 5 bases and the J gene lost 3 bases, with 14 bases spanning the gap. The CDR3 runs 14 residues. The CDR3 protein is CASSPPGGYYEQYF. The DNA for the CDR3 is TGTGCCAGCAGCCCACCGGGTGGTTACTACGAGCAGTACTTC. Using reference TRBV7-2 and TRBJ2-7 for the parts outside the CDR3, the full variable domain is GAGVSQSPSNKVTEKGKDVELRCDPISGHTALYWYRQSLGQGLEFLIYFQGNSAPDKSGLPSDRFSAERTGGSVSTLTIQRTQQEDSAVYLCASSPPGGYYEQYFGPGTRLTVT.

The rearrangement joins TRBV10-3 to TRBJ2-7; D may be TRBD1 (5 bases). This CDR3 spans 13 amino acids. Germline V CDR1 and CDR2: ENHRY, SYGVKD. The V and J ends lost 6 bases and 4 bases respectively, with 13 bases between them. The CDR3 coding sequence is TGTGCCATCAGAGTGTCAGGGAAATACGAGCAGTACTTC. It yields the protein CAIRVSGKYEQYF.

The CDR3 bases are TGTGCCATCAGTCCCACTACATCGTCCTGGATCGGCGGTAAGACCGGGGAGCTGTTTTTT. Translated, it gives CAISPTTSSWIGGKTGELFF. The rearrangement joins TRBV10-3 to TRBJ2-2; D is ambiguous. Looked up from germline, CDR1 is ENHRY and CDR2 is SYGVKD. The germline V and J ends were trimmed by 5 bases and 5 bases, with 30 bases remaining between them. This CDR3 spans 20 amino acids.

The gene calls are TRBV5-1 and TRBJ2-7; TRBD1 might be the D (7 bases). This CDR3 has 14 amino acids. V dropped 2 bases and J dropped 4 bases, with 13 bases sitting between them. Germline V gene data show CDR1 as SGHRS and CDR2 as YFSETQ. The CDR3 loop reads CASSFDQGGYEQYF. CDR3 nucleotide sequence: TGCGCCAGCAGCTTTGATCAGGGGGGATACGAGCAGTACTTC.

The genes are TRBV27 and TRBJ2-4; 7 nucleotides agree with TRBD1. The CDR3 is 15 residues long. Unmatched junction bases numbered 13, after V lost 6 bases and J lost 8 bases. From germline, CDR1 is MNHEY and CDR2 SMNVEV (reference sequence). CDR3 sequence reads: CASRRTGLDGDIQYF. The CDR3 nucleotides read TGTGCCAGCAGAAGGACAGGTCTCGATGGGGACATTCAGTACTTC.

This clone is a singleton in its sample. The CDR3 DNA sequence: TGTGCCAGCAGACCAACTAGCGGAAAATACAATGAGCAGTTCTTC. This translates into CASRPTSGKYNEQFF. The V call is TRBV11-2, the J call TRBJ2-1, with 8 bases lining up with TRBD2. Per germline, CDR1 SGHAT and CDR2 FQNNGV. Trimming cost V 6 bases and J 4 bases; bases outside gene matches: 8. The length of the CDR3 is 15 residues.

J is TRBJ2-3 and V is TRBV6-1, with D perhaps TRBD1 (6 bases). Germline-derived CDR1 and CDR2 are MNHNS and SASEGT. The CDR3 has 15 amino acids. Trimming took off 1 base at V and 2 bases at J, with 10 bases between the two ends. CDR3 residues: CASSEGSGATDTQYF. In nucleotides, the CDR3 is TGTGCCAGCAGTGAAGGGTCAGGGGCCACAGATACGCAGTATTTT.

The CDR3 sequence: CASSYQIQGYEQYF. The CDR3 nucleotides read TGTGCCAGCAGTTATCAAATACAGGGTTACGAGCAGTACTTC. This chain connects TRBV27 to TRBJ2-7, with D tentatively TRBD1 (6 bases). Germline V gene sequence: CDR1 MNHEY, CDR2 SMNVEV (reference sequence). V was shortened by 4 bases and J by 4 bases, with 14 bases between the two germline ends. The CDR3 has 14 amino acids.

The chain is built from TRBV5-1 and TRBJ2-5; 8 nucleotides align to TRBD1. V was pared by 4 bases and J by 1 base, with 9 bases of the junction left unmatched. CDR3 size: 16 residues. The V gene's germline CDR1 is SGHRS and CDR2 YFSETQ. This CDR3 is CASSRTGQGTQETQYF. CDR3 bases: TGCGCCAGCAGCCGCACTGGACAGGGAACCCAAGAGACCCAGTACTTC.

The chain employs TRBV5-6 and TRBJ1-5; D might be TRBD1 (6 bases). Between the trimmed V and J ends, which lost 3 bases and 4 bases, there was a span of 11 bases. The CDR3 runs 14 residues. The V gene's germline CDR1 is SGHDT and CDR2 YYEEEE. Here the CDR3 DNA reads TGTGCCAGCAGCTCTGGACAGTTTAATCAGCCCCAGCATTTT. It codes for CASSSGQFNQPQHF.

The chain recombines TRBV5-6 with TRBJ2-4; 10 positions match TRBD2. This CDR3 has 15 residues. V lost 4 bases to trimming and J lost 3 bases; unmatched junction nucleotides: 4. Germline V gene sequence: CDR1 SGHDT, CDR2 YYEEEE. In nucleotides, the CDR3 is TGTGCCAGCAGCCTGCTAGCGGGGGACAAAAACATTCAGTACTTC. Its protein product is CASSLLAGDKNIQYF.

The rearrangement joins TRBV27 to TRBJ2-3; 10 bases are shared with TRBD2. The germline V gene has CDR1 MNHEY and CDR2 SMNVEV (reference sequence). The J segment lost 2 bases and the V segment lost 6 bases, leaving 14 bases of the junction unmatched. This CDR3 spans 18 amino acids. CDR3 sequence: CASRPNKEREGLTDTQYF. The CDR3 coding sequence is TGTGCCAGCAGACCTAATAAAGAGCGGGAGGGCCTCACAGATACGCAGTATTTT.

The rearrangement links TRBV5-4 to TRBJ2-2, with 11 bases aligning to TRBD1. CDR3 length: 15 residues. Looked up from germline, CDR1 is SGHNT and CDR2 is YYREEE (reference sequence). The ends lost 2 bases at V and 5 bases at J; junction bases unmatched: 2. This CDR3 is CASSFGTGGTGELFF. The DNA of the CDR3 is TGTGCCAGCAGCTTCGGGACAGGGGGAACCGGGGAGCTGTTTTTT.

The table lists this clone with a count of one. CDR3 sequence reads: CSVAGVDTQYF. CDR3 DNA: TGCAGCGTTGCAGGGGTAGATACGCAGTATTTT. The chain joins TRBV29-1 to TRBJ2-3; the D gene is possibly TRBD1 (6 bases). The CDR3 is 11 residues long. Trimming pared 4 bases from V and 5 bases from J, leaving 7 bases between. Germline lookup yields CDR1 SQVTM and CDR2 ANQGSEA.

In this sample, this clone turned up once. This chain links TRBV28 with TRBJ1-6, with TRBD1 matching 9 bases. Losses at the gene ends were 3 bases for V and 10 bases for J; bases not matched to a gene: 7. Germline CDR1 reads MDHEN; CDR2 reads SYDVKM. This CDR3 is built from 15 residues. Written as DNA, the CDR3 is TGTGCCAGCAGTTTGGGGACAGGGAGTTTGTCACCCCTCCACTTT. Translated: CASSLGTGSLSPLHF.

J is TRBJ1-5 and V is TRBV28; D gene unclear. The CDR3 covers 14 residues. Germline lookup yields CDR1 MDHEN and CDR2 SYDVKM. V was clipped by 2 bases and J by 4 bases, with 9 bases between them. CDR3 DNA: TGTGCCAGCAGTTTAAGCGGTCCTAATCAGCCCCAGCATTTT. Translation gives CASSLSGPNQPQHF.

J is TRBJ2-1 and V is TRBV11-2; no clear D. This CDR3 contains 15 residues. V was pared by 5 bases and J by 5 bases, with 16 bases between. The V gene's germline CDR1 is SGHAT and CDR2 FQNNGV. CDR3 loop: CASSLHRGAHNEQFF. CDR3 nucleotide sequence: TGTGCCAGCAGCCTTCACCGAGGCGCCCACAATGAGCAGTTCTTC.

This rearrangement joins TRBV6-5 to TRBJ2-1; 9 positions match TRBD1. The J segment lost 7 bases and the V segment lost 7 bases, leaving 11 bases of the junction unmatched. The germline CDR1 and CDR2 sequences are MNHEY and SVGAGI. The CDR3 has 15 amino acids. As DNA, the CDR3 is TGTGCCAGCAATAGGCCCGGGACAGGGCATAATGAGCAGTTCTTC. This translates into CASNRPGTGHNEQFF.

V gene TRBV9 combines with J gene TRBJ1-1, with TRBD1 matching 7 bases. V lost 3 bases and J lost 3; bases outside the gene matches: 2. The CDR3 covers 13 residues. Germline V CDR1 and CDR2: SGDLS, YYNGEE. CDR3 DNA: TGTGCCAGCAGCGAAGGGGGCTACACTGAAGCTTTCTTT. As protein: CASSEGGYTEAFF.

This chain connects TRBV3-1 (or the pseudogene TRBV3-2) to TRBJ2-2; tentative D call: TRBD1 (6 bases). There are 15 residues in the CDR3. CDR1 is LGHDT and CDR2 is YNNKEL in the germline V gene (reference sequence). Trimming shortened V by 4 bases and J by 4 bases, and 13 bases separated the two germline ends. CDR3 nucleotides: TGTGCCAGCAGCCTGGGGGCAGGTACCACCGGGGAGCTGTTTTTT. This translates into CASSLGAGTTGELFF.